These 2 T cell receptor beta chains came from one sample sequenced in a study of T cell repertoires in cytomegalovirus infection. TCRdb fed the reads into MiXCR, producing one record per CDR3 protein. This sample has 150,000 to 200,000 distinct CDR3 sequences, with 13% to 15% found just once. The sample consisted of PBMCs. These TCRs come from a human donor in good health (CMV status not recorded). Some clones in this sample may be carry-over from other donors' samples.

This clonotype was counted ten times or more. V gene TRBV15 combines with J gene TRBJ2-3; D remains unclear. Germline loops: CDR1 LNHNV, CDR2 YYDKDF (reference sequence). CDR3 length equals 16 residues. Trimming removed 1 base from V and 0 bases from J, with 11 bases in between. As DNA, the CDR3 is TGTGCCACCAGCAGAGTAGCTGGACCTAGCACAGATACGCAGTATTTT. It codes for CATSRVAGPSTDTQYF.

Here the CDR3 reads CATSRDQAAYGYTF. In DNA form, the CDR3 reads TGTGCCACCAGCAGAGATCAGGCAGCCTATGGCTACACCTTC. V usage is TRBV15 and J usage is TRBJ1-2, with unresolved D. With 0 bases removed from V and 4 bases from J, the gap between germline ends came to 9 bases. Germline V gene data show CDR1 as LNHNV and CDR2 as YYDKDF (reference sequence). This CDR3 has 14 residues.